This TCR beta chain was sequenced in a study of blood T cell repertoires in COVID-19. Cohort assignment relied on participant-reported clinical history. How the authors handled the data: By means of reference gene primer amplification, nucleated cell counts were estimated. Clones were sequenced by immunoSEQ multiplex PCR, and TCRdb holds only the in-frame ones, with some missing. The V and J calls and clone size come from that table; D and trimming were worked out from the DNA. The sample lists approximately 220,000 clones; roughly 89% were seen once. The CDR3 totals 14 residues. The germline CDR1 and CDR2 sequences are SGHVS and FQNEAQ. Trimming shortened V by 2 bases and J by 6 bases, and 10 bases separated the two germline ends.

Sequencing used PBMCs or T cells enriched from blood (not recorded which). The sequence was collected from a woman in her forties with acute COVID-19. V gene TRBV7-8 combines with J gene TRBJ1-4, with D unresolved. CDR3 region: CASSLYQSDEKLFF. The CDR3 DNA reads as TGTGCCAGCAGCTTATACCAAAGCGATGAAAAACTGTTTTTT.